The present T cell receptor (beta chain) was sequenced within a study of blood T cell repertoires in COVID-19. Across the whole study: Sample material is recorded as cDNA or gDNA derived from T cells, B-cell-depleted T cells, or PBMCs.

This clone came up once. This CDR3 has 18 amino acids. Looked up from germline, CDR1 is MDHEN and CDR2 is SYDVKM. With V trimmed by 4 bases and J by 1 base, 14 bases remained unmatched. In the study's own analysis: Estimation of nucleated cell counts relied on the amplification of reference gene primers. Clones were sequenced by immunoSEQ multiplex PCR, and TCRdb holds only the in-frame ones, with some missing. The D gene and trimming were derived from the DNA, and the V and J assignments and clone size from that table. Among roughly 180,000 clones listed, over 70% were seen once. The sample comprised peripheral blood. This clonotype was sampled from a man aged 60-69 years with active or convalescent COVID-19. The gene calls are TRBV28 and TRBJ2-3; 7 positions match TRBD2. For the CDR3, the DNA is TGTGCCAGCAGTTCTTTTGCGGGAGTTATAAGGGGCACAGATACGCAGTATTTT. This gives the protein CASSSFAGVIRGTDTQYF.